This T cell receptor beta chain appears in the sequencing data of a study of T cells in Graves' hyperthyroidism and ophthalmopathy. Findings and caveats of the study: Separating ophthalmopathy from stable hyperthyroidism was achieved by a 13 V-J model.

V was pared by 4 bases and J by 4 bases, with 8 bases between. The CDR3 is made up of 13 amino acids. CDR1 and CDR2 from the germline V gene are SGHRS and YFSETQ. This clonotype was picked up many times. The antigen is unknown. The patients, who ranged from 18 to 65 in age, presented with newly diagnosed hyperthyroidism lasting under 2 months. Exclusion of a patient resulted from uncontrolled infection, other autoimmune disease, pregnancy or lactation. From RNA transcripts, TCR beta CDR3 regions were amplified. Carried out on the TCR CDR3, a first-round RT-PCR used the HTBI primer set. TCRdb recomputed calls from the multiplex PCR reads with MiXCR, one row per CDR3 protein. The sample has about 400,000 distinct CDR3 sequences, 15% to 17% seen once; the top ten hold 11% to 15%.

The clonotype comes from a woman under 30 with Graves' hyperthyroidism. The sample comprised blood. The gene calls are TRBV5-1 and TRBJ2-2; unclear D gene. CDR3 amino acids: CASSRGGTGELFF. The DNA for the CDR3 is TGCGCCAGCAGCCGTGGTGGCACCGGGGAGCTGTTTTTT.